Sequencing of this T cell receptor (beta chain) was carried out in a study of breast tumors, draining lymph nodes, adjacent tissues. Study results and limitations: The lymph node origin of tumor T cells was framed as consistent with a hypothesis, not demonstrated. Data fit most tumor T cells coming from lymph node, expanding in tumor. Luminal-like breast cancer showed significantly higher tumor–nontumor repertoire similarity than basal-like. Tumor TCR diversity was below lymph nodes but above nontumor tissue.

TCRdb fed the multiplex PCR reads into MiXCR, producing one record per CDR3 protein. The repertoire holds fewer than 140,000 distinct CDR3 sequences, with roughly 29% as singletons. This CDR3 region has 15 residues. With V trimmed by 2 bases and J by 0 bases, 2 bases remained unmatched. Germline V gene data show CDR1 as SGDLS and CDR2 as YYNGEE. The lymph nodes were axillary draining lymph nodes from breast cancer patients. The table lists this clonotype with many counts. Antigen unknown. V usage is TRBV9 and J usage is TRBJ2-1; 7 bases are a match to TRBD2. The TCR comes from a female donor with breast cancer. Some clones in this sample may be carry-over from other donors' samples. The sample consisted of axillary lymph node tissue. This chain's CDR3 is CASSVGGNSYNEQFF. CDR3 sequence (DNA): TGTGCCAGCAGCGTCGGGGGGAACTCCTACAATGAGCAGTTCTTC. Based on the CDR3 plus reference TRBV9 and TRBJ2-1, the full variable domain is DSGVTQTPKHLITATGQRVTLRCSPRSGDLSVYWYQQSLDQGLQFLIQYYNGEERAKGNILERFSAQQFPDLHSELNLSSLELGDSALYFCASSVGGNSYNEQFFGPGTRLTVL.